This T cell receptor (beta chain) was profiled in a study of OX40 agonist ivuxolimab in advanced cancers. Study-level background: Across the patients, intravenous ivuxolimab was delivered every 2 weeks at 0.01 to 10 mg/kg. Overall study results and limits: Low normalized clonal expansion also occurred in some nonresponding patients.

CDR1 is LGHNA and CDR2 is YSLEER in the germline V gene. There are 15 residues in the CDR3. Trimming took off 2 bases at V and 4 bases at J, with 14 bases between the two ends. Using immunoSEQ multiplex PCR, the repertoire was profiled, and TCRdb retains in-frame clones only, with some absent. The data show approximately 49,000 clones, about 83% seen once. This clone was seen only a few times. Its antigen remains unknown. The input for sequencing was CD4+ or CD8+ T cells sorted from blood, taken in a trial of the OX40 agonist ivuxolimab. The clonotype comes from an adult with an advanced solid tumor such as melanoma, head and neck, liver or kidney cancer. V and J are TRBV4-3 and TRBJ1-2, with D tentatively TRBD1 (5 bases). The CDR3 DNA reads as TGCGCCAGCAGCCAATCAGGGTCCCCGGGCTATGGCTACACCTTC. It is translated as CASSQSGSPGYGYTF.